This TCR beta chain was obtained from a study of OX40 agonist ivuxolimab in advanced cancers. Profiled with immunoSEQ multiplex PCR; TCRdb holds only in-frame clones, not every one. The sample carries approximately 99,000 clones, approximately 95% recorded once. This clone has more than one count but fewer than ten. Sequenced here: CD4+ or CD8+ T cells sorted from blood, sampled in a trial of the OX40 agonist ivuxolimab. This receptor was identified in an adult with an advanced solid tumor such as melanoma, head and neck, liver or kidney cancer.

CDR3 loop: CASSIADSYEQYF. DNA for the CDR3: TGTGCCAGTAGTATCGCCGACAGCTACGAGCAGTACTTC. The chain is built from TRBV19 and TRBJ2-7, with a possible D match to TRBD1 (5 bases). V lost 3 bases, J lost 3 bases, and 9 bases lay in between. The CDR3 is 13 residues long. Germline CDR1 and CDR2: LNHDA and SQIVND (reference sequence). Filled out from reference TRBV19 and TRBJ2-7, the complete variable domain reads DGGITQSPKYLFRKEGQNVTLSCEQNLNHDAMYWYRQDPGQGLRLIYYSQIVNDFQKGDIAEGYSVSREKKESFPLTVTSAQKNPTAFYLCASSIADSYEQYFGPGTRLTVT.